This T cell receptor (beta chain) was captured in a study of T-cell memory formation after mild COVID-19. The CDR3 sequence is 14 residues long. After removal of 5 bases from V and 2 bases from J, the junction contained 7 bases not matched to a gene. The V gene's germline CDR1 is GTSNPN and CDR2 SVGIG (reference sequence). Using constant-segment primers, 5'RACE produced TCR alpha and TCR beta cDNA libraries carrying sample barcodes and UMIs. Via MiXCR, TCRdb re-called the 5' RACE reads, giving one row per CDR3 protein. The sample consists of tens of thousands of distinct CDR3 sequences, 9.5% of them appearing once.

The sample taken for sequencing was PBMCs or a T cell subset sorted from them (not recorded which). The chain employs TRBV30 and TRBJ2-3, with TRBD2 identical over 7 bases. This TCR came from an adult woman who had mild COVID-19 (a few samples of this study predate the infection). Cell type and time point are not known. CDR3 DNA sequence: TGTGCCTGGCGGAGGGGAGGGGCCACAGATACGCAGTATTTT. Encoded protein: CAWRRGGATDTQYF.